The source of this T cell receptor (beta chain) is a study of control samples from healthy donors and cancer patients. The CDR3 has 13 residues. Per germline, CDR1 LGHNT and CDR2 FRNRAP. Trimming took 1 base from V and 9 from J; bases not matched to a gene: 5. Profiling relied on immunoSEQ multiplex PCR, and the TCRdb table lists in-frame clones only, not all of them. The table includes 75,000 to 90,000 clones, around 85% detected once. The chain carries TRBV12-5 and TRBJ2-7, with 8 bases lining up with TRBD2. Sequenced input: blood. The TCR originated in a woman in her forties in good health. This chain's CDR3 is CASGLDTSGGQYF. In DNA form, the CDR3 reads TGTGCTAGTGGTTTGGATACCAGCGGGGGGCAGTACTTC.